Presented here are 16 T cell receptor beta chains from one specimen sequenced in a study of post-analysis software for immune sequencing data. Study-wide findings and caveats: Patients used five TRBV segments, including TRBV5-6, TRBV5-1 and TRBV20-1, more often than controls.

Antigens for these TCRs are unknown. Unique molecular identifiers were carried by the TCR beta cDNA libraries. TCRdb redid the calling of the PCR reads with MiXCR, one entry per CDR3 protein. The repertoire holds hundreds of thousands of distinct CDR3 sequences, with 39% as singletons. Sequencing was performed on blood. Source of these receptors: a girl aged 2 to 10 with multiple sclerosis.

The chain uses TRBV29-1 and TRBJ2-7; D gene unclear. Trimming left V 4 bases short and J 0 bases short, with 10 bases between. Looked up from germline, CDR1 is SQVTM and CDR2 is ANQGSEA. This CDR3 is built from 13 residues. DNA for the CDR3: TGCAGCGTTGTAGCTACCTTCTCCTACGAGCAGTACTTC. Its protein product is CSVVATFSYEQYF.

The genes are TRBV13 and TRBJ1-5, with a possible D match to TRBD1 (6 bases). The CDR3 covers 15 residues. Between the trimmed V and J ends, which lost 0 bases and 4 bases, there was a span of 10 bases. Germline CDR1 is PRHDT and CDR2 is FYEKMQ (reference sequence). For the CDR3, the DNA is TGTGCCAGCAGCTTAGGGGTCAGGGGAAATCAGCCCCAGCATTTT. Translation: CASSLGVRGNQPQHF.

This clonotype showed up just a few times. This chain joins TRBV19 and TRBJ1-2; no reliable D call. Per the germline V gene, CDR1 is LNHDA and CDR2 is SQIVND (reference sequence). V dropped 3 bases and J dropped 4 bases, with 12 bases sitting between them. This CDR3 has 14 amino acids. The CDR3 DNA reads TGTGCCAGTAGTATTGATGCAGGTGGCTATGGCTACACCTTC. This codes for CASSIDAGGYGYTF. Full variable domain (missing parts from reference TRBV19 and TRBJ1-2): DGGITQSPKYLFRKEGQNVTLSCEQNLNHDAMYWYRQDPGQGLRLIYYSQIVNDFQKGDIAEGYSVSREKKESFPLTVTSAQKNPTAFYLCASSIDAGGYGYTFGSGTRLTVV.

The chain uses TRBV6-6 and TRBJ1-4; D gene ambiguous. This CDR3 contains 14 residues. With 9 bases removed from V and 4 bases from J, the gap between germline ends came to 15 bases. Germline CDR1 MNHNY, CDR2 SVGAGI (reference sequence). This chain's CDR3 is CASRRKWGNEKLFF. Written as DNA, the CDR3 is TGTGCCAGTAGACGTAAATGGGGTAATGAAAAACTGTTTTTT.

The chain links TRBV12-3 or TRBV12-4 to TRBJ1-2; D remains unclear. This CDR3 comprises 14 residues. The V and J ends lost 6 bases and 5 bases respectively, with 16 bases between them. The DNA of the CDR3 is TGTGCCAGCAGCCTCGGGCAAAATCGATATGGCTACACCTTC. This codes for CASSLGQNRYGYTF.

The CDR3 coding sequence is TGCAGCGTTTCGCAAGATACGCAGTATTTT. It is translated as CSVSQDTQYF. The genes are TRBV29-1 and TRBJ2-3; D gene uncertain. Trimming removed 5 bases from V and 5 bases from J, with 5 bases in between. The CDR3 consists of 10 residues. CDR1 is SQVTM, CDR2 ANQGSEA, per germline.

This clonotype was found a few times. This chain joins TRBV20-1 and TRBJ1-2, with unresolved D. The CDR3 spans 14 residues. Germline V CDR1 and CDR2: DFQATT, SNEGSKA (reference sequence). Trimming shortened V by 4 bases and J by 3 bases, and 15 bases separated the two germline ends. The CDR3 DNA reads TGCAGTGCTAACCCTACAACTGTCGACTATGGCTACACCTTC. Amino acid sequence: CSANPTTVDYGYTF.

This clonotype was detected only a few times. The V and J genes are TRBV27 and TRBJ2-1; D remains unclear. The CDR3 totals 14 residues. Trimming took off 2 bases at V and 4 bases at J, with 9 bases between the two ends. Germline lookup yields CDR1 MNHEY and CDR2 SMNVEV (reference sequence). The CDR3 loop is CASSLIGRYNEQFF. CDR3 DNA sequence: TGTGCCAGCAGTTTAATTGGTCGGTACAATGAGCAGTTCTTC.

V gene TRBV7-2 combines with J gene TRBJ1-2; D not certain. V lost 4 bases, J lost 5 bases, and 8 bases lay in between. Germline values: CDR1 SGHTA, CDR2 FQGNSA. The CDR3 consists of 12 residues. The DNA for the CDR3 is TGTGCCAGCAGCTGGGAGTATTATGGCTACACCTTC. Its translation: CASSWEYYGYTF.

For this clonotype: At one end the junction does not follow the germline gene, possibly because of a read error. Here the CDR3 DNA reads TGTGCCAGCAGAGTGGGAGTCGCCTACGGGCAGTACTTC. Amino acids: CASRVGVAYGQYF. This rearrangement joins TRBV12-3 or TRBV12-4 to TRBJ2-7; D is perhaps TRBD2 (5 bases). The CDR3 has 13 amino acids.

This chain's CDR3 is CAISADRGQKNIQYF. CDR3 DNA: TGTGCCATCAGTGCTGACAGGGGCCAAAAAAACATTCAGTACTTC. The chain carries TRBV10-3 and TRBJ2-4; 8 bases are shared with TRBD1. Germline CDR1 is ENHRY and CDR2 is SYGVKD. The CDR3 covers 15 residues. Germline trimming cut 4 bases from V and 4 bases from J; bases unmatched to any gene: 6.

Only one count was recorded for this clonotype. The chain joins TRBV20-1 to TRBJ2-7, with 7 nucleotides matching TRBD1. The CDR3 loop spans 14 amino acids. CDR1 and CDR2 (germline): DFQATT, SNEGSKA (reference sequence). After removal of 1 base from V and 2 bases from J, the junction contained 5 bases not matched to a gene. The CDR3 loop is CSARGGTDAYEQYF. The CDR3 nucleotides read TGCAGTGCTAGAGGAGGGACAGATGCCTACGAGCAGTACTTC.

CDR3 residues: CATRTGHNEQFF. CDR3 sequence (DNA): TGTGCCACCCGAACAGGCCACAATGAGCAGTTCTTC. This chain connects TRBV28 to TRBJ2-1; possibly TRBD1 for D (5 bases). The germline CDR1 and CDR2 sequences are MDHEN and SYDVKM. The CDR3 is 12 amino acids. The germline V and J ends were trimmed by 10 bases and 5 bases, with 12 bases remaining between them.

CDR3 in amino acids: CASRYGLAGYTDTQYF. The CDR3, as DNA: TGTGCCAGCAGATACGGACTAGCGGGGTACACAGATACGCAGTATTTT. The V call is TRBV5-5, the J call TRBJ2-3, with TRBD2 identical over 12 bases. J gave up 2 bases and V 5 bases, and 6 bases lay outside the gene matches. In germline, CDR1 is SGHKS, CDR2 YYEKEE (reference sequence). This CDR3 contains 16 residues.

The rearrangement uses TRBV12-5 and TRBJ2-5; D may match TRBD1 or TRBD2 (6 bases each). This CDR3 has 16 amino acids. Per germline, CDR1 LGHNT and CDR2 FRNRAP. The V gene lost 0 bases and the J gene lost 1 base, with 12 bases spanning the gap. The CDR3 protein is CASGLVLGGGQETQYF. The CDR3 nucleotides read TGTGCTAGTGGTTTGGTACTCGGAGGGGGCCAAGAGACCCAGTACTTC.

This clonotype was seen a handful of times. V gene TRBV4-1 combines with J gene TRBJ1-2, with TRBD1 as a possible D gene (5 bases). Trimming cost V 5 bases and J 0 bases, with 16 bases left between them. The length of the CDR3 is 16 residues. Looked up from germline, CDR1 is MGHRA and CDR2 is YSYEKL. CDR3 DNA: TGCGCCAGCAGCACTCAACTGGGGCTTCCTAACTATGGCTACACCTTC. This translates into CASSTQLGLPNYGYTF.